The 22 T cell receptor beta chains presented below share a single source sample, sequenced in a study of blood T cell repertoires in COVID-19. TCRdb's copy holds only in-frame clones and misses some; the assay was immunoSEQ multiplex PCR. The sample carries more than 200,000 clones, about 86% recorded once. What was sequenced was peripheral blood. The source is a young man with active or convalescent COVID-19.

The chain combines TRBV13 with TRBJ2-7, with 9 nucleotides matching TRBD1. The germline gives CDR1 PRHDT, CDR2 FYEKMQ (reference sequence). The junction had 7 bases not matched to a gene; V was cut back by 4 bases and J by 0 bases. The CDR3 has 16 amino acids. This chain's CDR3 is CASSSYRDRVSYEQYF. CDR3 coding DNA: TGTGCCAGCAGCTCATACCGGGACAGGGTCTCCTACGAGCAGTACTTC.

The table lists this clone with a count of one. This chain connects TRBV6-6 to TRBJ2-2; D perhaps matches TRBD2 (7 bases). The CDR3 length is 16 residues. Germline V gene sequence: CDR1 MNHNY, CDR2 SVGAGI (reference sequence). The V and J ends lost 2 bases and 6 bases respectively, with 16 bases between them. CDR3 in DNA: TGTGCCAGCAGTTACCAGGGAGGGGGACGGGCCGGGGAGCTGTTTTTT. It specifies CASSYQGGGRAGELFF.

The CDR3 nucleotides read TGTGCCAGCAGTGAACAATCGGGGTCAGATACGCAGTATTTT. The encoded protein is CASSEQSGSDTQYF. The chain links TRBV2 to TRBJ2-3; D may be TRBD2 (5 bases). V was pared by 2 bases and J by 4 bases, with 10 bases between. The CDR3 is 14 residues long. Germline V gives CDR1 SNHLY, CDR2 FYNNEI. The variable domain in full, with the rest retrieved from reference TRBV2 and TRBJ2-3, is EPEVTQTPSHQVTQMGQEVILRCVPISNHLYFYWYRQILGQKVEFLVSFYNNEISEKSEIFDDQFSVERPDGSNFTLKIRSTKLEDSAMYFCASSEQSGSDTQYFGPGTRLTVL.

Turning to this clone: The sample holds other DNA sequences that translate to the same CDR3. The chain employs TRBV29-1 and TRBJ2-1; D perhaps matches TRBD1 (6 bases). The CDR3 is made up of 12 amino acids. Trimming stripped 6 bases from V and 0 bases from J, with 6 bases between. CDR1 and CDR2 (germline): SQVTM, ANQGSEA. CDR3 nucleotide sequence: TGCAGCGTAGGGGGCTCCTACAATGAGCAGTTCTTC. It codes for CSVGGSYNEQFF.

The rearrangement joins TRBV6-1 to TRBJ1-3, with 7 bases aligning to TRBD1. The CDR3 covers 17 residues. Germline values: CDR1 MNHNS, CDR2 SASEGT. Trimming took 3 bases from V and 0 from J; bases not matched to a gene: 8. The chain's CDR3 is CASSDYTGVLSGNTIYF. The CDR3 region has the DNA TGTGCCAGCAGTGATTATACAGGGGTTCTCTCTGGAAACACCATATATTTT.

The chain joins TRBV5-1 to TRBJ2-5; 8 bases are a match to TRBD1. Germline V lookup: CDR1 SGHRS, CDR2 YFSETQ. This CDR3 spans 14 amino acids. Trimming at V came to 4 bases and at J to 5 bases, leaving 7 bases not matched to a gene. The CDR3 DNA reads TGCGCCAGCAGCAAGGGACAGGCGCAGGAGACCCAGTACTTC. It translates to CASSKGQAQETQYF.

The chain links TRBV9 to TRBJ2-1, with 9 bases that match TRBD2. CDR1 is SGDLS, CDR2 YYNGEE, per germline. The V and J ends lost 2 bases and 13 bases, in that order; junction bases with no gene match: 7. The CDR3 consists of 13 residues. The DNA for the CDR3 is TGTGCCAGCAGCGTCTTGGCGGGGGGGTATCAGTTCTTC. It is translated as CASSVLAGGYQFF. The full variable domain, rest sourced from reference TRBV9 and TRBJ2-1, is DSGVTQTPKHLITATGQRVTLRCSPRSGDLSVYWYQQSLDQGLQFLIQYYNGEERAKGNILERFSAQQFPDLHSELNLSSLELGDSALYFCASSVLAGGYQFFGPGTRLTVL.

The V gene is TRBV2, the J gene TRBJ2-7, with a tentative D call TRBD1 (6 bases). The CDR3 contains 15 residues. The ends were cut back, 6 bases at V and 12 bases at J, with 27 bases in the middle. Per the germline V gene, CDR1 is SNHLY and CDR2 is FYNNEI. The CDR3 DNA reads as TGTGCCAGCAGCCAAACAAGAGGGGATCCAGGGGTTGGGTACTTC. As protein: CASSQTRGDPGVGYF.

The chain has TRBV5-6 and TRBJ2-2; D might be TRBD2 (5 bases). V lost 3 bases and J lost 1, with 10 bases in between. CDR3 length equals 15 residues. CDR1 and CDR2 (germline): SGHDT, YYEEEE. CDR3 sequence reads: CASSWRTENTGELFF. DNA of the CDR3: TGTGCCAGCAGCTGGAGGACCGAGAACACCGGGGAGCTGTTTTTT.

The V call is TRBV4-1, the J call TRBJ1-1; D unclear. Looked up from germline, CDR1 is MGHRA and CDR2 is YSYEKL. This CDR3 comprises 18 residues. Trimming stripped 0 bases from V and 1 base from J, with 18 bases between. Here the CDR3 DNA reads TGCGCCAGCAGCCAAGAATTGGGCAGGCTTCAACAGAACACTGAAGCTTTCTTT. As protein: CASSQELGRLQQNTEAFF.

This sequence joins TRBV11-3 and TRBJ2-3; D gene ambiguous. Germline V CDR1 and CDR2: SGHNT, YENEEA. V shed 2 bases and J shed 4 bases, with 4 bases lying between them. CDR3 length: 12 amino acids. Here the CDR3 reads CASSLLPDTQYF. As DNA, the CDR3 is TGTGCCAGCAGCTTACTACCAGATACGCAGTATTTT.

The chain recombines TRBV19 with TRBJ1-4; 9 bases match TRBD1. Germline lookup yields CDR1 LNHDA and CDR2 SQIVND (reference sequence). V was pared by 5 bases and J by 7 bases, with 8 bases of the junction left unmatched. The length of the CDR3 is 15 residues. In DNA, the CDR3 is TGTGCCAGTAGTGCCACCGGGACAGGGAGTGAAAAACTGTTTTTT. Its translation is CASSATGTGSEKLFF. Full variable domain (missing parts from reference TRBV19 and TRBJ1-4): DGGITQSPKYLFRKEGQNVTLSCEQNLNHDAMYWYRQDPGQGLRLIYYSQIVNDFQKGDIAEGYSVSREKKESFPLTVTSAQKNPTAFYLCASSATGTGSEKLFFGSGTQLSVL.

The chain has TRBV2 and TRBJ2-4; D gene unclear. The length of the CDR3 is 15 residues. Germline V gives CDR1 SNHLY, CDR2 FYNNEI. V lost 6 bases to trimming and J lost 2 bases, with 14 bases between them. The CDR3 loop reads CASSPAVRSKNIQYF. The CDR3 nucleotides are TGTGCCAGCAGCCCCGCGGTCAGATCCAAAAACATTCAGTACTTC.

CDR3 region: CASSGQGTNTEAFF. For the CDR3, the DNA is TGTGCCAGCAGCGGACAGGGGACGAACACTGAAGCTTTCTTT. The chain combines TRBV5-5 with TRBJ1-1; TRBD1 aligns across 9 bases. V lost 4 bases, J lost 1 base, and 2 bases stayed unmatched. The CDR3 sequence is 14 residues long. Per the germline V gene, CDR1 is SGHKS and CDR2 is YYEKEE (reference sequence). The variable domain in full, with the rest retrieved from reference TRBV5-5 and TRBJ1-1, is DAGVTQSPTHLIKTRGQQVTLRCSPISGHKSVSWYQQVLGQGPQFIFQYYEKEERGRGNFPDRFSARQFPNYSSELNVNALLLGDSALYLCASSGQGTNTEAFFGQGTRLTVV.

The chain uses TRBV11-2 and TRBJ2-7, with D hard to call. Germline lookup yields CDR1 SGHAT and CDR2 FQNNGV. The CDR3 is made up of 14 amino acids. V was pared by 7 bases and J by 2 bases, with 15 bases between. DNA for the CDR3: TGTGCCAGCACCTCCTCAAGAGCCCCCTACGAGCAGTACTTC. Protein sequence: CASTSSRAPYEQYF.

The sample holds one count of this clone. The gene calls are TRBV24-1 and TRBJ2-3, with D perhaps TRBD2 (5 bases). V gave up 6 bases and J gave up 2 bases, with 8 bases separating them. The germline gives CDR1 KGHDR, CDR2 SFDVKD. The CDR3 has 13 amino acids. CDR3 sequence (DNA): TGTGCCACCAGTCTCGGGAACACAGATACGCAGTATTTT. Amino acids: CATSLGNTDTQYF.

In its sample, this clone was seen once. The rearrangement joins TRBV7-2 to TRBJ2-2, with D uncertain. This CDR3 has 14 amino acids. Trimming shortened V by 4 bases and J by 2 bases, and 8 bases separated the two germline ends. Germline CDR1 is SGHTA and CDR2 is FQGNSA. Here the CDR3 DNA reads TGTGCCAGCAGCTCCCCTTTTAACACCGGGGAGCTGTTTTTT. Its translation is CASSSPFNTGELFF.

The V and J genes are TRBV6-5 and TRBJ2-7; D is possibly TRBD2 (5 bases). The CDR3 totals 15 residues. V lost 7 bases and J lost 7, with 23 bases in between. Germline lookup yields CDR1 MNHEY and CDR2 SVGAGI. CDR3 in amino acids: CASIEGPSRRWEQYF. The CDR3 DNA reads as TGTGCCAGCATAGAGGGCCCCAGCAGACGGTGGGAGCAGTACTTC.

This chain connects TRBV9 to TRBJ2-3, with 11 bases fitting TRBD2. After removal of 3 bases from V and 3 bases from J, the junction contained 6 bases not matched to a gene. Germline assignment: CDR1 SGDLS and CDR2 YYNGEE. The CDR3 contains 16 residues. Here the CDR3 reads CASSGPLAGVTDTQYF. As DNA, the CDR3 is TGTGCCAGCAGCGGACCACTAGCGGGGGTAACAGATACGCAGTATTTT.

This chain connects TRBV12-3 or TRBV12-4 to TRBJ2-7; D is unclear. Trimming left V 3 bases short and J 6 bases short, with 6 bases between. CDR3 size: 11 residues. The CDR3 region is CASSLSSEQYF. CDR3 in DNA: TGTGCCAGCAGTTTGAGTTCCGAGCAGTACTTC.

The CDR3 region has the DNA TGTGCCAGCAGTTACTCAGGTGGGCCGGATTCACCCCTCCACTTT. It translates to CASSYSGGPDSPLHF. The chain has TRBV6-2 or TRBV6-3 and TRBJ1-6; D is ambiguous. Per germline, CDR1 MNHEY and CDR2 SVGEGT. The germline V and J ends were trimmed by 0 bases and 8 bases, with 11 bases remaining between them. This CDR3 is built from 15 residues.

About this clone: This same CDR3 is encoded by further DNA sequences in the sample. The CDR3 bases are TGTGCCAGCAGCCCCGGGACAGGTAGCAATCAGCCCCAGCATTTT. This encodes CASSPGTGSNQPQHF. V and J are TRBV5-6 and TRBJ1-5, with 8 nucleotides matching TRBD1. Germline V gene data show CDR1 as SGHDT and CDR2 as YYEEEE. Germline trimming cut 4 bases from V and 0 bases from J; bases unmatched to any gene: 3. The CDR3 runs 15 residues.